These 9 T cell receptor beta chains were sequenced from one sample in a study of blood T cell repertoires in COVID-19. The repertoire was sequenced with immunoSEQ multiplex PCR; TCRdb's copy has only in-frame clones and lacks some. The sample has roughly 230,000 clones, around 87% seen once. Sequencing was done on a sample of peripheral blood. The receptors originated from a woman aged 60-75 years with COVID-19, enrolled during active disease.

In its sample, this clone was seen once. The rearrangement joins TRBV5-1 to TRBJ1-2, with a tentative D call TRBD1 (6 bases). The CDR3 is 15 amino acids. V was clipped by 3 bases and J by 3 bases, with 15 bases between them. CDR1 and CDR2 (germline): SGHRS, YFSETQ. The CDR3 DNA sequence: TGCGCCAGCAGCTCATCAGGGGCCAATTACTATGGCTACACCTTC. It codes for CASSSSGANYYGYTF.

The CDR3: CASSYPGGWTEAFF. The CDR3 region has the DNA TGTGCCAGCAGTTACCCAGGGGGCTGGACTGAAGCTTTCTTT. The chain combines TRBV6-6 with TRBJ1-1, with 8 bases matching TRBD1. CDR3 size: 14 residues. Germline CDR1 and CDR2: MNHNY and SVGAGI (reference sequence). Trimming removed 2 bases from V and 5 bases from J; junction bases left unmatched: 4.

This clone showed up just a few times. This chain links TRBV7-9 with TRBJ1-2; the D gene is possibly TRBD1 (6 bases). CDR3 length: 14 amino acids. Germline CDR1 is SEHNR and CDR2 is FQNEAQ (reference sequence). V lost 5 bases to trimming and J lost 4 bases, with 14 bases between them. CDR3 sequence: CASSPTGVPYGYTF. CDR3 nucleotide sequence: TGTGCCAGCAGCCCGACAGGAGTCCCCTATGGCTACACCTTC.

The chain couples TRBV7-2 to TRBJ2-3; maybe TRBD2 (7 bases). Deletions cut 2 bases from V and 6 bases from J, with 18 bases between. CDR3 length equals 16 residues. CDR1 is SGHTA, CDR2 FQGNSA, per germline. The CDR3 coding sequence is TGTGCCAGCAGCTTATTTGGGGGGGGCGCCTCCGATACGCAGTATTTT. The encoded protein is CASSLFGGGASDTQYF.

The V and J genes are TRBV7-9 and TRBJ1-2; TRBD1 might be the D (5 bases). Looked up from germline, CDR1 is SEHNR and CDR2 is FQNEAQ (reference sequence). The V gene lost 4 bases and the J gene lost 4 bases, with 16 bases spanning the gap. CDR3 length: 15 amino acids. CDR3 bases: TGTGCCAGCAGCTCAGGGCTTGCCGGGTCCTATGGCTACACCTTC. It codes for CASSSGLAGSYGYTF.

The rearrangement links TRBV2 to TRBJ1-5; tentatively, D is TRBD1 (6 bases). The V gene's germline CDR1 is SNHLY and CDR2 FYNNEI. The CDR3 is made up of 12 amino acids. Trimming removed 8 bases from V and 5 bases from J, with 10 bases in between. CDR3: CASWGRDQPQHF. The CDR3 nucleotides read TGTGCCAGCTGGGGGCGGGATCAGCCCCAGCATTTT.

This sequence joins TRBV3-1 (or the pseudogene TRBV3-2) and TRBJ2-1; the D is unclear. Germline V CDR1 and CDR2: LGHDT, YNNKEL (reference sequence). CDR3 size: 13 residues. V was pared by 0 bases and J by 9 bases, with 9 bases between. The CDR3 DNA reads as TGTGCCAGCAGCCAAGACGGTAGCAGTGAGCAGTTCTTC. Amino acid sequence: CASSQDGSSEQFF.

The J gene is TRBJ2-3, the V gene TRBV7-3; no firm D call. The CDR3 is 14 residues long. Trimming took off 3 bases at V and 4 bases at J, with 11 bases between the two ends. Germline loops: CDR1 SGHTA, CDR2 FQGTGA. DNA of the CDR3: TGTGCCAGCAGCTTGGGCCCCTTCCCAGATACGCAGTATTTT. Amino acids: CASSLGPFPDTQYF.

This clone has a handful of counts. CDR3 loop: CSGGQGAGGQETQYF. The CDR3 nucleotides are TGCAGCGGTGGACAGGGGGCAGGAGGTCAAGAGACCCAGTACTTC. The gene calls are TRBV29-1 and TRBJ2-5; TRBD1 agrees at 11 bases. The V and J ends lost 7 bases and 2 bases, in that order; junction bases with no gene match: 9. Germline CDR1 reads SQVTM; CDR2 reads ANQGSEA. This CDR3 spans 15 amino acids.